Below, one T cell receptor beta chain is given with its context. These data belong to a study of blood T cell repertoires in COVID-19. Background on the study: T cells, B-cell-depleted T cells, or PBMCs provided the cDNA or gDNA that served as material.

Profiling relied on immunoSEQ multiplex PCR, and the TCRdb table lists in-frame clones only, not all of them. Here the sample spans tens of thousands of clones, approximately 77% being singletons. The sample was peripheral blood. This clonotype originated in a woman in her 70s with COVID-19, enrolled during active disease.

The chain's CDR3 is CASRDMTSAETQYF. The DNA of the CDR3 is TGTGCCAGCAGGGATATGACGAGCGCGGAGACCCAGTACTTC. V is TRBV2 and J is TRBJ2-5, with D unclear. The CDR3 contains 14 residues. Trimming took off 6 bases at V and 5 bases at J, with 16 bases between the two ends. Germline CDR1 is SNHLY and CDR2 is FYNNEI.